The rows below give T cell receptor beta chains drawn from one sample of a study of blood T cell repertoires in COVID-19. Clones were sequenced by immunoSEQ multiplex PCR, and TCRdb holds only the in-frame ones, with some missing. Among tens of thousands of clones, around 78% were seen once, and the ten largest hold more than 15%. Sequenced: peripheral blood. The receptors were sampled from a human donor in a cohort sampled during active COVID-19. Each CDR3 is given with its conserved first and last residue. A D gene is named only where the DNA matches it firmly. Clone size is shown for a subset of rows, as once, few, many or a class of expanded clone.

TRBD2	TRBV9	TRBJ2-1	once	CASSASGTGDEQFF	TGTGCCAGCAGCGCCAGCGGGACCGGGGATGAGCAGTTCTTC
TRBD2	TRBV2	TRBJ2-7	medium-sized	CASSEGGGNYEQYF	TGTGCCAGCAGTGAAGGGGGAGGGAACTACGAGCAGTACTTC
TRBD2	TRBV11-3	TRBJ2-1	NA	CASSDTATSGRSDEQFF	TGTGCCAGCAGCGATACCGCGACTAGCGGAAGAAGCGATGAGCAGTTCTTC
NA	TRBV19	TRBJ1-6	NA	CASRIAGLNNSPLHF	TGTGCCAGTAGAATCGCGGGTCTCAACAATTCACCCCTCCACTTT
TRBD1	TRBV9	TRBJ2-5	NA	CASSPGTGKETQYF	TGTGCCAGCAGCCCAGGGACAGGGAAAGAGACCCAGTACTTC
NA	TRBV7-8	TRBJ1-2	NA	CASSPITGLVLLGYTF	TGTGCCAGCAGTCCAATAACGGGACTGGTCCTGCTTGGCTACACCTTC
NA	TRBV29-1	TRBJ1-2	NA	CSVIATEPTSNYGYTF	TGCAGTGTAATCGCGACGGAGCCTACCTCTAACTATGGCTACACCTTC
NA	TRBV6-2/TRBV6-3	TRBJ2-3	NA	CASSYNEGLGDTQYF	TGTGCCAGCAGTTACAACGAGGGTTTGGGGGATACGCAGTATTTT
NA	TRBV5-1	TRBJ2-7	NA	CASSLDSPGEQYF	TGCGCCAGCAGCTTGGATTCGCCCGGGGAGCAGTACTTC
TRBD2	TRBV4-3	TRBJ2-2	NA	CASSQDERERTGELFF	TGCGCCAGCAGCCAAGATGAGCGGGAGCGGACCGGGGAGCTGTTTTTT
NA	TRBV2	TRBJ1-1	NA	CASTPLYGGPVSTEAFF	TGTGCCAGCACACCGCTTTACGGAGGGCCTGTTAGCACTGAAGCTTTCTTT
NA	TRBV27	TRBJ2-7	NA	CASSLGYGGGVEVNF	TGTGCCAGCAGTTTGGGTTATGGAGGGGGCGTTGAGGTTAACTTC
NA	TRBV28	TRBJ1-2	NA	CASAEQRNYGYTF	TGTGCCAGCGCAGAACAGAGAAACTATGGCTACACCTTC
NA	TRBV6-5	TRBJ2-5	once	CASSYASGRETQYF	TGTGCCAGCAGTTACGCGTCAGGGCGAGAGACCCAGTACTTC